These 5 T cell receptor beta chains were sequenced from one sample in a study of post-analysis software for immune sequencing data. Whole-study findings and limits: The five TRBV segments detected at higher frequency in patients than in controls included TRBV5-6, TRBV5-1 and TRBV20-1.

The antigens of these receptors remain unknown. Unique molecular identifiers featured in each of the TCR beta cDNA libraries. Each CDR3 protein gets one entry after TCRdb re-called the PCR reads with MiXCR. The repertoire holds approximately 730,000 distinct CDR3 sequences, with more than 45% as singletons. The sample taken for sequencing was blood. Receptors were obtained from a girl between 10 and 17 years old with multiple sclerosis.

The chain joins TRBV27 to TRBJ2-6; TRBD1 matches at 7 bases. Germline CDR1 is MNHEY and CDR2 is SMNVEV (reference sequence). V was clipped by 5 bases and J by 2 bases; unmatched bases: 9. The CDR3 runs 17 residues. The CDR3 DNA follows: TGTGCCAGCAGTCCAAGGACAGGAAGAACTGGGGCCAACGTCCTGACTTTC. As protein: CASSPRTGRTGANVLTF.

This clonotype was seen a handful of times. The chain couples TRBV12-3 or TRBV12-4 to TRBJ2-5; D might be TRBD1 or TRBD2, each matching 7 bases. This CDR3 comprises 13 residues. Trimming left V 4 bases short and J 4 bases short, with 10 bases between. This CDR3 is CASSSRGGETQYF. The CDR3 DNA is TGTGCCAGCAGTTCCAGGGGGGGAGAGACCCAGTACTTC.

This chain uses TRBV2 with TRBJ2-5, with D tentatively TRBD1 or TRBD2 (6 bases each). Germline V gene data show CDR1 as SNHLY and CDR2 as FYNNEI. V was pared by 8 bases and J by 3 bases, with 16 bases between. CDR3 size: 14 residues. CDR3 residues: CASGQLAKEETQYF. The CDR3 DNA reads as TGTGCCAGCGGACAGCTAGCGAAGGAAGAGACCCAGTACTTC.

The chain links TRBV5-1 to TRBJ2-2; 7 bases are shared with TRBD1. The length of the CDR3 is 16 residues. With 4 bases clipped from V and 0 bases from J, the junction kept 6 bases outside the gene matches. Germline assignment: CDR1 SGHRS and CDR2 YFSETQ. The CDR3 loop reads CASSPGQATNTGELFF. The CDR3 bases are TGCGCCAGCAGCCCAGGACAGGCCACGAACACCGGGGAGCTGTTTTTT.

In its sample, this clonotype was seen a few times. The CDR3 spells CASSPGQGALYEQYF. DNA of the CDR3: TGTGCCAGCAGCCCGGGACAGGGGGCGCTTTACGAGCAGTACTTC. The J gene is TRBJ2-7, the V gene TRBV12-3 or TRBV12-4; TRBD1 aligns across 12 bases. This CDR3 has 15 amino acids. V was clipped by 6 bases and J by 4 bases; unmatched bases: 7.